This T cell receptor (beta chain) was retrieved from a study of blood T cell repertoires in COVID-19. The ends were cut back, 1 base at V and 5 bases at J, with 14 bases in the middle. The CDR3 is 15 residues long. Germline CDR1 and CDR2: MNHNS and SASEGT. Authors' methods: Using reference gene primer amplification, nucleated cell counts were estimated. Profiled with immunoSEQ multiplex PCR; TCRdb holds only in-frame clones, not every one. The V and J calls and clone size were taken over from that table, and D and trimming were inferred from the DNA. Among about 270,000 clones listed, 85% were seen once.

Source material: peripheral blood. The rearrangement joins TRBV6-1 to TRBJ1-2, with a tentative D call TRBD1 (6 bases). The receptor comes from a woman between 50 and 59 years old with active or convalescent COVID-19. CDR3 coding DNA: TGTGCCAGCAGTGAAGTCAGGGGATCATATTATGGCTACACCTTC. This encodes CASSEVRGSYYGYTF.